This T cell receptor (beta chain) was sequenced in a study of identical twins. Study results and limitations: Models came in too low on out-of-frame TCR alpha sharing in monozygotic twins.

Template switching added a universal primer site, and cDNA bore unique molecular identifiers. From the 5' RACE reads, TCRdb called clonotypes with MiXCR, one entry per CDR3 protein. The table lists about 210,000 distinct CDR3 sequences, roughly 9.4% of them singletons. With regard to this clonotype: Its antigen is unidentified.

Material: memory (CD45RO+) T cells sorted from blood. The clonotype comes from a woman aged 18 to 35 in good health.

The CDR3 loop is CASRGGGQGREQYF. In DNA form, the CDR3 reads TGTGCCAGCAGGGGGGGTGGACAGGGAAGGGAGCAGTACTTC. The chain carries TRBV5-5 and TRBJ2-7; TRBD1 matches 8 bases. The CDR3 is made up of 14 amino acids. V lost 5 bases, J lost 7 bases, and 11 bases stayed unmatched. The germline gives CDR1 SGHKS, CDR2 YYEKEE (reference sequence).